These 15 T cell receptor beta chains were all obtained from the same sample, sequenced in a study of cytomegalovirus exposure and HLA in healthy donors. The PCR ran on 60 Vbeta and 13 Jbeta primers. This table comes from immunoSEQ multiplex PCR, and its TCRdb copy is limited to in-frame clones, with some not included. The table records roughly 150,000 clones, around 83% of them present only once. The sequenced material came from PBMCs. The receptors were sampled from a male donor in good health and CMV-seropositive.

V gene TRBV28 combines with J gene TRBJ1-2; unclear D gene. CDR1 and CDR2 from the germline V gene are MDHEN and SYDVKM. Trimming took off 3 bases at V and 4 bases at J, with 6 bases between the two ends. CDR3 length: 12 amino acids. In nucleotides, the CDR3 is TGTGCCAGCAGTTTCTATAGCTATGGCTACACCTTC. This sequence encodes CASSFYSYGYTF.

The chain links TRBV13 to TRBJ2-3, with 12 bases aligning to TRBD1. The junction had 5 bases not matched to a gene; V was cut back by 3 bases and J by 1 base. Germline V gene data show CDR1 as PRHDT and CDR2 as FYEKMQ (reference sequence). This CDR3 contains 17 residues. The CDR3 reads CASSFKGQGAGTDTQYF. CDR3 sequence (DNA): TGTGCCAGCAGCTTCAAGGGACAGGGGGCAGGCACAGATACGCAGTATTTT. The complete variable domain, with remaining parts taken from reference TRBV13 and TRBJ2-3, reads AAGVIQSPRHLIKEKRETATLKCYPIPRHDTVYWYQQGPGQDPQFLISFYEKMQSDKGSIPDRFSAQQFSDYHSELNMSSLELGDSALYFCASSFKGQGAGTDTQYFGPGTRLTVL.

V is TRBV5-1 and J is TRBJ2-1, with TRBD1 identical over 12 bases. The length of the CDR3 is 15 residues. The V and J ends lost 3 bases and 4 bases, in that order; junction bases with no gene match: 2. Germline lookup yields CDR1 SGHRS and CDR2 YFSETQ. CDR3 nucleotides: TGCGCCAGCAGCTCGGGACAGGGGGCGTACAATGAGCAGTTCTTC. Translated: CASSSGQGAYNEQFF.

The CDR3 sequence: CASSQGRGQLKSEQYF. CDR3 nucleotides: TGTGCCAGCAGCCAAGGCCGGGGACAGTTGAAGTCCGAGCAGTACTTC. The genes are TRBV14 and TRBJ2-5; 7 bases match TRBD1. The J call could be wrong; TRBJ2-7 is a better fit for the DNA end. The V gene's germline CDR1 is SGHDN and CDR2 FVKESK. CDR3 length: 16 residues.

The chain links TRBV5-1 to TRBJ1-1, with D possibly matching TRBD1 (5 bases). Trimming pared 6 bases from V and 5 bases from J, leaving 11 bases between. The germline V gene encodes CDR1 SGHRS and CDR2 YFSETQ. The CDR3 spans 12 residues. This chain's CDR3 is CASMSGGTEAFF. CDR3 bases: TGCGCCAGCATGTCCGGGGGGACTGAAGCTTTCTTT.

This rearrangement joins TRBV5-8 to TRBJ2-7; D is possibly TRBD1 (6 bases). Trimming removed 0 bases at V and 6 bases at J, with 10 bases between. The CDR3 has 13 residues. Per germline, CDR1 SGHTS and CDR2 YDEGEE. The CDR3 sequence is CASSLGRGTEQYF. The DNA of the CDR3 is TGTGCCAGCAGCTTGGGCAGGGGAACCGAGCAGTACTTC.

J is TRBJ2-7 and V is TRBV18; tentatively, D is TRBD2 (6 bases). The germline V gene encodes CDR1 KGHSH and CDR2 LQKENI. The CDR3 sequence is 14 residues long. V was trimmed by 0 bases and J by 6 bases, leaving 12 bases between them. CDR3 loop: CASSPPAGSGEQYF. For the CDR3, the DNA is TGTGCCAGCTCACCACCGGCGGGGAGCGGCGAGCAGTACTTC. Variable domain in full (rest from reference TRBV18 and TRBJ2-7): NAGVMQNPRHLVRRRGQEARLRCSPMKGHSHVYWYRQLPEEGLKFMVYLQKENIIDESGMPKERFSAEFPKEGPSILRIQQVVRGDSAAYFCASSPPAGSGEQYFGPGTRLTVT.

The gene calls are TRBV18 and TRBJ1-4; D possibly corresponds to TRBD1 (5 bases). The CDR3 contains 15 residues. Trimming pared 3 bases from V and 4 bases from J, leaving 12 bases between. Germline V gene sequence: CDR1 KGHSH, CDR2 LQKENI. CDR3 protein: CASSPNSQGNEKLFF. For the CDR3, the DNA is TGTGCCAGCTCACCCAATAGCCAGGGTAATGAAAAACTGTTTTTT.

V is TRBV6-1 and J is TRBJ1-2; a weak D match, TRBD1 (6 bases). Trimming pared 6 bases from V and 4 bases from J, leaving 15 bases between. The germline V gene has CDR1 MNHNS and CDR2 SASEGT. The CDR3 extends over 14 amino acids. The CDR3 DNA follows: TGTGCCAGCAGGGAGGCAGGGGTCCGCTATGGCTACACCTTC. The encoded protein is CASREAGVRYGYTF.

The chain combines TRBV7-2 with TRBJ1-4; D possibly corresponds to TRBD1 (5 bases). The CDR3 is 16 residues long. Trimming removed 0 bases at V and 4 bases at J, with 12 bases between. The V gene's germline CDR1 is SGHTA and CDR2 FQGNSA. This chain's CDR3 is CASSLAGGRINEKLFF. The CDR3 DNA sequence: TGTGCCAGCAGCTTAGCGGGGGGACGGATTAATGAAAAACTGTTTTTT.

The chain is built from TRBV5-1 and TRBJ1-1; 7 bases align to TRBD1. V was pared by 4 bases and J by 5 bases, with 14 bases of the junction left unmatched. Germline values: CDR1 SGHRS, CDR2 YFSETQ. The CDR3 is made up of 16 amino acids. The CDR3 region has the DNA TGCGCCAGCAGCCACCAGGGGACAGCTGCGGGGACTGAAGCTTTCTTT. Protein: CASSHQGTAAGTEAFF.

The CDR3 DNA sequence: TGTGCCAGCAGCCGCGGACAGCGGATTCAGCCCCAGCATTTT. It translates to CASSRGQRIQPQHF. V usage is TRBV28 and J usage is TRBJ1-5, with a weak D call TRBD1 (6 bases). Germline V CDR1 and CDR2: MDHEN, SYDVKM. Trimming pared 6 bases from V and 6 bases from J, leaving 15 bases between. The CDR3 totals 14 residues.

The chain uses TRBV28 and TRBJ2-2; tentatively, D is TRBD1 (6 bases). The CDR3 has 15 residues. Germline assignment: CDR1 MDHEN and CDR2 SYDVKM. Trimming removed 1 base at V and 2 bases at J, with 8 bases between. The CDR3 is CASSLYRVNTGELFF. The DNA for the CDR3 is TGTGCCAGCAGTTTATACAGGGTCAACACCGGGGAGCTGTTTTTT.

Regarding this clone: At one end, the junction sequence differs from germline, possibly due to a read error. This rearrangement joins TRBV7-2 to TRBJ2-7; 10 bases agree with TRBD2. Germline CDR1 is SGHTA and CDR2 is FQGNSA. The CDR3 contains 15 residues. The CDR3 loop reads CASSLEGLAGVLQYF. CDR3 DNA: TGTGCCAGCAGTTTAGAGGGCCTAGCGGGAGTTTTGCAGTACTTC.

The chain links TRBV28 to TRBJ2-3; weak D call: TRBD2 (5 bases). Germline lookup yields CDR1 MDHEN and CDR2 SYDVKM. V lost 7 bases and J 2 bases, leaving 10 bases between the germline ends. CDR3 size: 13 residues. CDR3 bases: TGTGCCAGCATGAGGGTCCACACAGATACGCAGTATTTT. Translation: CASMRVHTDTQYF.